This is a list of T cell receptor beta chains from one sample in a study of cytotoxic CD8 clonotypes in ibrutinib-treated CLL. TCRdb's copy holds only in-frame clones and misses some; the assay was immunoSEQ multiplex PCR. This sample has 250,000 to 350,000 clones, with less than 85% found just once. The sample in question was PBMCs, obtained at disease progression, from a patient treated with ibrutinib. The origin of the receptors is a human donor with chronic lymphocytic leukemia. Each CDR3 is given with its conserved first and last residue. D genes are given only for firm matches. Expanded clones get a size class; other rows say once, few or many, or leave the size out.

V	D	length	size	J	CDR3	DNA
TRBV7-2	.	11	.	TRBJ1-2	CASSPLGGYTF	TGTGCCAGCAGCCCCCTTGGAGGCTACACCTTC
TRBV4-1	.	17	.	TRBJ2-2	CASSQGGRGMSTGELFF	TGCGCCAGCAGCCAAGGTGGCAGGGGTATGAGCACCGGGGAGCTGTTTTTT
TRBV4-1	TRBD2	16	.	TRBJ2-7	CASSQKTSGYSYEQYF	TGCGCCAGCAGCCAGAAGACTAGCGGATACTCCTACGAGCAGTACTTC
TRBV18	.	19	.	TRBJ2-1	CASSPVPGLTTSSYNEQFF	TGTGCCAGCTCACCGGTCCCAGGACTAACCACCAGCTCCTACAATGAGCAGTTCTTC
TRBV4-3	TRBD2	19	.	TRBJ2-3	CASSPPSLLAGAFTDTQYF	TGCGCCAGCAGCCCCCCCTCTCTACTAGCGGGAGCCTTCACAGATACGCAGTATTTT
TRBV7-2	TRBD1	18	.	TRBJ1-2	CASSLRAGQGVASNGYTF	TGTGCCAGCAGCTTAAGGGCGGGACAGGGGGTCGCGTCGAATGGCTACACCTTC
TRBV25-1	.	16	.	TRBJ2-5	CASSAGKETQVETQYF	TGTGCCAGCAGTGCGGGAAAGGAGACCCAAGTAGAGACCCAGTACTTC
TRBV13	TRBD2	16	.	TRBJ2-3	CASSFPSGGSTDTQYF	TGTGCCAGCAGCTTTCCCTCGGGGGGGAGCACAGATACGCAGTATTTT
TRBV11-2	TRBD1	14	.	TRBJ2-5	CASSLTGAWETQYF	TGTGCCAGCAGCTTAACAGGGGCATGGGAGACCCAGTACTTC
TRBV5-5	.	14	.	TRBJ2-7	CASSSDPTLYEQYF	TGTGCCAGCAGCTCGGACCCAACTCTCTACGAGCAGTACTTC
TRBV19	.	13	.	TRBJ2-7	CASTGGSSYEQYF	TGTGCCAGTACTGGGGGTTCCTCCTACGAGCAGTACTTC
TRBV9	.	15	.	TRBJ2-7	CASSVGGQVPYEQYF	TGTGCCAGCAGCGTTGGGGGTCAAGTCCCCTACGAGCAGTACTTC
TRBV15	.	13	once	TRBJ2-3	CATSARIADTQYF	TGTGCCACCAGCGCAAGGATAGCAGATACGCAGTATTTT
TRBV28	TRBD1	14	.	TRBJ1-4	CASSGQALNEKLFF	TGTGCCAGCAGTGGACAGGCACTAAATGAAAAACTGTTTTTT
TRBV2	TRBD1	15	.	TRBJ1-2	CASSNLGQVLRGYTF	TGTGCCAGCAGCAACCTAGGACAGGTCCTTAGGGGCTACACCTTC
TRBV2	TRBD1	15	.	TRBJ2-3	CAFSNDRGRTDTQYF	TGTGCGTTCTCCAATGACAGGGGGAGGACAGATACGCAGTATTTT
TRBV5-8	.	15	.	TRBJ2-5	CASSFTTENQETQYF	TGTGCCAGCAGCTTCACGACAGAAAACCAAGAGACCCAGTACTTC
TRBV29-1	.	11	few	TRBJ2-2	CSVGHTGELFF	TGCAGCGTTGGACACACCGGGGAGCTGTTTTTT
TRBV6-5	.	12	.	TRBJ1-1	CASSQGGTEAFF	TGTGCCAGCAGTCAAGGGGGCACTGAAGCTTTCTTT
TRBV4-3	TRBD1	16	few	TRBJ1-1	CASSQDGTEVDTEAFF	TGCGCCAGCAGCCAAGATGGGACAGAGGTCGACACTGAAGCTTTCTTT
TRBV5-1	TRBD1	12	.	TRBJ2-7	CASSEWTGEQYF	TGCGCCAGCAGCGAGTGGACAGGGGAGCAGTACTTC
TRBV7-6	.	13	.	TRBJ1-5	CASSTAHREPQHF	TGTGCCAGCAGCACCGCACACAGGGAGCCCCAGCATTTT
TRBV5-1	.	12	.	TRBJ2-5	CASGTDQETQYF	TGCGCCAGCGGCACGGATCAAGAGACCCAGTACTTC
TRBV7-8	.	13	once	TRBJ2-5	CASSSASQETQYF	TGTGCCAGCAGCTCGGCATCCCAAGAGACCCAGTACTTC
TRBV27	.	12	.	TRBJ1-1	CASSDLNTEAFF	TGTGCCAGCAGTGACCTGAACACTGAAGCTTTCTTT
TRBV27	.	13	.	TRBJ1-1	CASSFQGNTEAFF	TGTGCCAGCAGTTTTCAGGGTAACACTGAAGCTTTCTTT
TRBV29-1	TRBD1	17	.	TRBJ2-1	CSAQLTSGTGSSHEQFF	TGCAGCGCTCAACTTACCTCCGGGACAGGGAGTTCCCATGAGCAGTTCTTC
TRBV29-1	.	15	.	TRBJ2-3	CSVEPAGPRTDTQYF	TGCAGCGTTGAACCAGCAGGGCCTCGCACAGATACGCAGTATTTT
TRBV7-8	TRBD1	15	.	TRBJ2-7	CASSLAGQGLGEQYF	TGTGCCAGCAGCTTAGCGGGACAGGGGTTGGGGGAGCAGTACTTC
TRBV9	.	14	few	TRBJ1-6	CASSGAFTDSPLHF	TGTGCCAGCAGCGGGGCCTTTACGGATTCACCCCTCCACTTT
TRBV6-1	.	16	.	TRBJ2-7	CASSEALRTYTYEQYF	TGTGCCAGCAGTGAAGCGCTCAGGACGTACACCTACGAGCAGTACTTC
TRBV5-1	.	13	.	TRBJ2-2	CASTFANTGELFF	TGCGCCAGCACCTTCGCGAACACCGGGGAGCTGTTTTTT
TRBV6-6	TRBD1	14	.	TRBJ2-5	CASSYDRGGETQYF	TGTGCCAGCAGTTACGACAGGGGGGGGGAGACCCAGTACTTC
TRBV6-4	TRBD1	15	.	TRBJ2-3	CASSPTGVGTDTQYF	TGTGCCAGCAGCCCGACAGGGGTCGGAACAGATACGCAGTATTTT
TRBV28	TRBD2	15	.	TRBJ2-1	CASSVPGLKYNEQFF	TGTGCCAGCAGTGTACCGGGACTAAAGTACAATGAGCAGTTCTTC
TRBV21-1	.	13	.	TRBJ2-5	CASSKQGGETQYF	TGTGCCAGCAGCAAGCAGGGCGGGGAGACCCAGTACTTC
TRBV4-3	.	15	.	TRBJ2-2	CASSQAPLGTGELFF	TGCGCCAGCAGCCAAGCGCCGCTGGGTACCGGGGAGCTGTTTTTT
TRBV28	TRBD1	17	.	TRBJ2-3	CASSFVIGQEIVDTQYF	TGTGCCAGCAGTTTCGTTATTGGACAGGAGATTGTAGATACGCAGTATTTT
TRBV5-1	.	15	few	TRBJ2-5	CASSRQRTDQETQYF	TGCGCCAGCAGCCGTCAGAGGACAGACCAAGAGACCCAGTACTTC
TRBV7-3	TRBD2	17	.	TRBJ2-3	CASSLSGAGGGQDTQYF	TGTGCCAGCAGCTTAAGTGGTGCGGGAGGGGGCCAGGATACGCAGTATTTT
TRBV5-8	.	16	.	TRBJ2-7	CASSSLPGAPSYEQYF	TGTGCCAGCAGCTCCCTGCCGGGGGCCCCCTCCTACGAGCAGTACTTC
TRBV2	.	15	.	TRBJ2-3	CASSGPGKVADTQYF	TGTGCCAGCAGTGGTCCAGGGAAGGTTGCAGATACGCAGTATTTT
TRBV6-5	.	16	.	TRBJ2-7	CASSSADRVSSYEQYF	TGTGCCAGCAGTTCTGCCGACCGGGTGAGCTCCTACGAGCAGTACTTC
TRBV5-6	.	12	.	TRBJ2-7	CASSLGAYEQYF	TGTGCCAGCAGTCTTGGGGCCTACGAGCAGTACTTC
TRBV7-9	TRBD1	14	once	TRBJ2-3	CASSLSTGWDTQYF	TGTGCCAGCAGCTTATCGACAGGGTGGGATACGCAGTATTTT
TRBV28	.	15	.	TRBJ1-1	CASSSSQGGGAEAFF	TGTGCCAGCAGTTCCTCTCAGGGCGGGGGGGCTGAAGCTTTCTTT
TRBV7-3	TRBD2	14	.	TRBJ2-3	CASSFSGIGNTQYF	TGTGCCAGCAGCTTTAGCGGGATAGGGAATACGCAGTATTTT
TRBV13	TRBD1	14	.	TRBJ2-1	CASSSTGDGDEQFF	TGTGCCAGCAGCTCCACAGGGGATGGTGATGAGCAGTTCTTC